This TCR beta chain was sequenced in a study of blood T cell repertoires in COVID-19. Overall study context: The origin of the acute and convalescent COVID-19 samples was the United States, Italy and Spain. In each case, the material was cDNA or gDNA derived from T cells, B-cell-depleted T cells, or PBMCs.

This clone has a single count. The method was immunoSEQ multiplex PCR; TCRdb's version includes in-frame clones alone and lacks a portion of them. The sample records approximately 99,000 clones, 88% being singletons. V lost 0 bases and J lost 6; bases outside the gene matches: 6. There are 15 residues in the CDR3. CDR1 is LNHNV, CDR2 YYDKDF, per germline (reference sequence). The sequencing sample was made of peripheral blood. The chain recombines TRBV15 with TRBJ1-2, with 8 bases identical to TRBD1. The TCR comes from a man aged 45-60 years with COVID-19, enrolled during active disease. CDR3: CATSRDRTGFNGYTF. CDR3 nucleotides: TGTGCCACCAGCAGAGATAGGACAGGGTTCAATGGCTACACCTTC. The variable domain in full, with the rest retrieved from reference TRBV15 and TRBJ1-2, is DAMVIQNPRYQVTQFGKPVTLSCSQTLNHNVMYWYQQKSSQAPKLLFHYYDKDFNNEADTPDNFQSRRPNTSFCFLDIRSPGLGDTAMYLCATSRDRTGFNGYTFGSGTRLTVV.